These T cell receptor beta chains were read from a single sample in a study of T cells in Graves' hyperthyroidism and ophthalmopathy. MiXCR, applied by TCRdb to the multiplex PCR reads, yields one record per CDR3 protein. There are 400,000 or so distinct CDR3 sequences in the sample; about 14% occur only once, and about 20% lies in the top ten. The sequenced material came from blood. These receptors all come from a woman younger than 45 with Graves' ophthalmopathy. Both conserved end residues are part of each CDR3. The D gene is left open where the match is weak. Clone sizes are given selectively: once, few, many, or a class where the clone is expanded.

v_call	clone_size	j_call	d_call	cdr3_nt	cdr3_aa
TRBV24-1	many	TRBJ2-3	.	TGTGCCACCAGTGATTTGGGGACTGATACGCAGTATTTT	CATSDLGTDTQYF
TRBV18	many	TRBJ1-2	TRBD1	TGTGCCAGCTCACCGTGGACAGGGGCTAACTATGGCTACACCTTC	CASSPWTGANYGYTF
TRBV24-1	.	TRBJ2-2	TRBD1	TGTGCCACCGGGAAGGGACAGGGGACAAACACCGGGGAGCTGTTTTTT	CATGKGQGTNTGELFF
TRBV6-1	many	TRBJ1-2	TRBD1	TGTGCCACGCACCCGGGACAGAACTATGGCTACACCTTC	CATHPGQNYGYTF
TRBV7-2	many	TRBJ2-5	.	TGTGCCAGCAGCTTAGTCTCGGGACGCGGAGAGACCCAGTACTTC	CASSLVSGRGETQYF
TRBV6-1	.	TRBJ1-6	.	TGTGCCAGCACCGAGGGTAACAAGAATAATTCACCCCTCCACTTT	CASTEGNKNNSPLHF
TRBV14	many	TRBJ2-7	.	TGTGCCAGCAGCCAGTACAGGGCGTACGAGCAGTACTTC	CASSQYRAYEQYF
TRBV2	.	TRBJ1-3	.	TGTGCCACCCAGGGAGGGAGCGGAAACACCATATATTTT	CATQGGSGNTIYF
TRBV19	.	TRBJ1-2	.	TGTGCCAGTAAGGGGGGGACCTCCTATGGCTACACCTTC	CASKGGTSYGYTF
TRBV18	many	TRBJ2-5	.	TGTGCCAGCTCACCAAGACACCGAAGGGAGACCCAGTACTTC	CASSPRHRRETQYF
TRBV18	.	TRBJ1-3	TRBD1	TGTGCCAGCTCAACTACAGGGGCTGGAAACACCATATATTTT	CASSTTGAGNTIYF
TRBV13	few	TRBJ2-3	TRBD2	TGTGCCAGCAGCTTCACACTAGCGGAGAAGAACACAGATACGCAGTATTTT	CASSFTLAEKNTDTQYF
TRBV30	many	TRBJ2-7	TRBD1	TGTGCCTGGAGTGCAGGGGGCGCGTATTTCGACGAGCAGTACTTC	CAWSAGGAYFDEQYF
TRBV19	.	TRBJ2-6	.	TGTGCCAGTATCAGATCTGGGGCCAACGTCCTGACTTTC	CASIRSGANVLTF
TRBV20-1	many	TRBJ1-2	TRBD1	TGCAGTGCTTCCGACAGGGGGCGGTCTGGCTACACCTTC	CSASDRGRSGYTF
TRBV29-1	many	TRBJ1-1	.	TGCAGCCAGGGTAGGGTAGGTCCAGAAGCTTTCTTT	CSQGRVGPEAFF
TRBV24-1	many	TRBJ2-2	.	TGTGCCACCAGTGACACGAGGGCAGACCTGAACACCGGGGAGCTGTTTTTT	CATSDTRADLNTGELFF
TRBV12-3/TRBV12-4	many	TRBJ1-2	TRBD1	TGTGCCAGCACCACCACAGGGGACGGCTACACCTTC	CASTTTGDGYTF
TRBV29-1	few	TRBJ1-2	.	TGCAGCGAGAACGGGGAGGGGTATGGCTACACCTTC	CSENGEGYGYTF
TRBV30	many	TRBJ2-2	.	TGTGCCTGGACTCGGAGACAGCTCCCCACCGGGGAGCTGTTTTTT	CAWTRRQLPTGELFF
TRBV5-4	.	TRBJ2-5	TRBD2	TGTGCCAGCAGCTTGGCCCTTGGCGGGGGGGAGGAAGAGACCCAGTACTTC	CASSLALGGGEEETQYF
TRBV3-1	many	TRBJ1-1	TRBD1	TGTGCCAGCAGCCAAGTTCCAGGGGGGAGCACTGAAGCTTTCTTT	CASSQVPGGSTEAFF
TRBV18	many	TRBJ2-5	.	TGTGCCAGCTCACCTAACAGGGAGAAAGAGACCCAGTACTTC	CASSPNREKETQYF
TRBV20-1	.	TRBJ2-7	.	TGCAGTGCTAGGAGCGGAACCCCTTACGAGCAGTACTTC	CSARSGTPYEQYF
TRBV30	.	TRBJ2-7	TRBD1	TGTGCCTGGAGTCCCGGGACAGGGGCCGAGCAGTACTTC	CAWSPGTGAEQYF
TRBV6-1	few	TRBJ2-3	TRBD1	TGTGCCAGCAGTGGACAGGGGAGGAGAGATACGCAGTATTTT	CASSGQGRRDTQYF